This T cell receptor (beta chain) was sequenced during a study of cytomegalovirus exposure and HLA in healthy donors. Regarding the study as a whole: Later analysis associated a missense DCLRE1C variant with TCR beta V- and J-gene trimming. High specificity and sensitivity for cytomegalovirus status were reported for the classifier. Researchers counted 150 to 200 TCR beta chains as cytomegalovirus-associated.

CDR1 and CDR2 (germline): MNHNY, SVGAGI (reference sequence). This CDR3 region has 14 residues. At the time of sampling, donors were nominally healthy, though unrecorded immune exposures were likely. Concerning this clone: Its antigen is still unknown. One end of the junction varies from germline; a read error may be responsible.

In the PCR, 60 Vbeta and 13 Jbeta primers were used. Sequencing was performed with immunoSEQ multiplex PCR; in TCRdb, only in-frame clones are kept and a portion is missing. The repertoire has fewer than 250,000 clones, under 80% of them found once; the top ten carry under 5%. The rearrangement uses TRBV6-6 and TRBJ2-1, with 7 bases aligning to TRBD2. Sequenced sample: PBMCs. The sequence was obtained from a man aged 25-45 years in good health and CMV-seropositive. The CDR3 is CAGSGLADYNEQFF. The DNA for the CDR3 is TGTGCCGGCAGCGGGCTAGCGGACTACAATGAGCAGTTCTTC.